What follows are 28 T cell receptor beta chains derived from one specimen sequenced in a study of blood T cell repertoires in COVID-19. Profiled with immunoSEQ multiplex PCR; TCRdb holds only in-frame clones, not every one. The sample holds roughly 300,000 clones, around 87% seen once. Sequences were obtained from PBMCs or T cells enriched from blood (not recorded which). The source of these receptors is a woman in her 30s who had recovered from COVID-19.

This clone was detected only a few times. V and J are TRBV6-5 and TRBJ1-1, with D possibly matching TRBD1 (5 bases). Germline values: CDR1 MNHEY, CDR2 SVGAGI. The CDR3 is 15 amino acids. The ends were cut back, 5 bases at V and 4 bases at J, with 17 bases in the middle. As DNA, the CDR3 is TGTGCCAGCAGTCCCCCGACAGTTCTGGGCACTGAAGCTTTCTTT. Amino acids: CASSPPTVLGTEAFF.

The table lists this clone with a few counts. The CDR3 loop reads CASSFLGGVLGNTIYF. In DNA, the CDR3 is TGTGCCAGCAGCTTTTTAGGGGGGGTCCTCGGAAACACCATATATTTT. The chain uses TRBV7-8 and TRBJ1-3; D may be TRBD1 (6 bases). V lost 3 bases to trimming and J lost 4 bases, with 16 bases between them. The CDR3 extends over 16 amino acids. CDR1 is SGHVS, CDR2 FQNEAQ, per germline.

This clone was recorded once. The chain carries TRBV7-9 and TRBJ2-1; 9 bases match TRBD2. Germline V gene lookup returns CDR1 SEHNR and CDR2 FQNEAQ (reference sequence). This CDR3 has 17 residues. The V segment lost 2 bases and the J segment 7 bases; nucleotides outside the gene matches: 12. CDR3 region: CASSLLSVAGGRNEQFF. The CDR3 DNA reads TGTGCCAGCAGCTTATTATCCGTCGCGGGGGGGAGAAATGAGCAGTTCTTC. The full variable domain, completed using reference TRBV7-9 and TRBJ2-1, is DTGVSQNPRHKITKRGQNVTFRCDPISEHNRLYWYRQTLGQGPEFLTYFQNEAQLEKSRLLSDRFSAERPKGSFSTLEIQRTEQGDSAMYLCASSLLSVAGGRNEQFFGPGTRLTVL.

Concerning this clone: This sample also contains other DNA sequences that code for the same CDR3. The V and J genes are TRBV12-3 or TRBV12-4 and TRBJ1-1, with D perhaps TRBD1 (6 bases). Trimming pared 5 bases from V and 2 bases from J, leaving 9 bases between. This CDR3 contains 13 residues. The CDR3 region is CASSRTDNTEAFF. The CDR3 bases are TGTGCCAGCAGTAGGACAGACAACACTGAAGCTTTCTTT.

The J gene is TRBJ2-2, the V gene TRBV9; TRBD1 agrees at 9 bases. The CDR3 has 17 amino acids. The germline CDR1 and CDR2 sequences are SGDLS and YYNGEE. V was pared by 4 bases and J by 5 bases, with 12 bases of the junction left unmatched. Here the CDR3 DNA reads TGTGCCAGCAGCCCTCGATCGGGACAGGGTCGGACCGGGGAGCTGTTTTTT. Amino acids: CASSPRSGQGRTGELFF.

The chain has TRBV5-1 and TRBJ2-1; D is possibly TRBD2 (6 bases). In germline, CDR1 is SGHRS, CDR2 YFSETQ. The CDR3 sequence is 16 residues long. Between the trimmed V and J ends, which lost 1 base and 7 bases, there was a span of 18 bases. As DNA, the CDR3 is TGCGCCAGCAGCTTGACTAGCTGGGCCACATATAATGAGCAGTTCTTC. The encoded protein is CASSLTSWATYNEQFF. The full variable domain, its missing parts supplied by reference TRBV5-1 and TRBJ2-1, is KAGVTQTPRYLIKTRGQQVTLSCSPISGHRSVSWYQQTPGQGLQFLFEYFSETQRNKGNFPGRFSGRQFSNSRSEMNVSTLELGDSALYLCASSLTSWATYNEQFFGPGTRLTVL.

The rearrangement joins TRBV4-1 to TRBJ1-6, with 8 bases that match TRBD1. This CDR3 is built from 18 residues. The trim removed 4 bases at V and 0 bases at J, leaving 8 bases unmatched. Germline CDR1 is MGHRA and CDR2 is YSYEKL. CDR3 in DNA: TGCGCCAGCAGCCGCGCGACAGGGGCGAGCTCCTATAATTCACCCCTCCACTTT. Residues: CASSRATGASSYNSPLHF.

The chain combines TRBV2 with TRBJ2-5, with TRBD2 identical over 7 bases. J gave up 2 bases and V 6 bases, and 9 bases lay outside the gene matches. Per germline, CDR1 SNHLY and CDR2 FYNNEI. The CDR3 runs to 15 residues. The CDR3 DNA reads TGTGCCAGCAGATCCAGACTAGCCCTACAAGAGACCCAGTACTTC. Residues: CASRSRLALQETQYF.

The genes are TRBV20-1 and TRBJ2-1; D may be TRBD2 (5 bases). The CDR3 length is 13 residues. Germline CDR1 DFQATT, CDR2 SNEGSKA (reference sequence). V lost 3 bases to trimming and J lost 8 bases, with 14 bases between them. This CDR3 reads CSASPLARDEQFF. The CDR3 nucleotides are TGCAGTGCTAGTCCCCTAGCTCGCGATGAGCAGTTCTTC.

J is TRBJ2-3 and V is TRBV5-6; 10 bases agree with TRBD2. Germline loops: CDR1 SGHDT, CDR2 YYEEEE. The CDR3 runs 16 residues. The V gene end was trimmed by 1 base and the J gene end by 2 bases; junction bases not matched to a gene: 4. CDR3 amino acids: CASSLSAGGYTDTQYF. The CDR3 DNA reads TGTGCCAGCAGCTTGTCAGCGGGGGGGTACACAGATACGCAGTATTTT.

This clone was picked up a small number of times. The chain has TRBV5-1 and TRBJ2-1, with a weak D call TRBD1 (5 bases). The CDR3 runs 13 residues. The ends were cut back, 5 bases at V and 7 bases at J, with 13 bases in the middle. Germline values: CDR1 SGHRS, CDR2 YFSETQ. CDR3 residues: CASSTSSGNEQFF. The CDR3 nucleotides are TGCGCCAGCAGTACCTCTTCAGGGAATGAGCAGTTCTTC.

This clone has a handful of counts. CDR3 sequence: CASSHGGGDGYTF. Here the CDR3 DNA reads TGCGCCAGCAGCCACGGAGGGGGGGATGGCTACACCTTC. V is TRBV4-1 and J is TRBJ1-2, with D tentatively TRBD1 (6 bases). V lost 3 bases and J lost 6, with 11 bases in between. The CDR3 runs 13 residues. Germline CDR1 MGHRA, CDR2 YSYEKL.

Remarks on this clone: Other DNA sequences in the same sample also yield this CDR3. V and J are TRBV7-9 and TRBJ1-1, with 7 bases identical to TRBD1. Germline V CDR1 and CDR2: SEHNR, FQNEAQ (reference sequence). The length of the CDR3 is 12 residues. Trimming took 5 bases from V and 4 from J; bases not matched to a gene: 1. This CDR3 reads CASSPGGTEAFF. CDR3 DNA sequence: TGTGCCAGCAGCCCAGGGGGCACTGAAGCTTTCTTT.

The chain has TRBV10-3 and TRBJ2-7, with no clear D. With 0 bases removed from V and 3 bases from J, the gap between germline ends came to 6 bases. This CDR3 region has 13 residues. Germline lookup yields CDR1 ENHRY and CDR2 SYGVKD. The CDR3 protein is CAISESERYEQYF. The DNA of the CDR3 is TGTGCCATCAGTGAGTCAGAGCGCTACGAGCAGTACTTC.

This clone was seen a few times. The CDR3 loop is CASSFAQGFYEQYF. The CDR3 bases are TGCGCCAGCAGCTTCGCCCAGGGATTCTACGAGCAGTACTTC. The rearrangement uses TRBV5-1 and TRBJ2-7, with a weak D call TRBD1 (5 bases). This CDR3 spans 14 amino acids. With 2 bases removed from V and 3 bases from J, the gap between germline ends came to 12 bases. CDR1 is SGHRS, CDR2 YFSETQ, per germline.

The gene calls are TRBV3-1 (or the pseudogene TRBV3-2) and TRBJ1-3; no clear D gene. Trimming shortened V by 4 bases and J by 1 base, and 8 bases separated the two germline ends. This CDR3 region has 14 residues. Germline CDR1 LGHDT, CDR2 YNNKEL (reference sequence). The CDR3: CASSPRRSGNTIYF. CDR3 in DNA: TGTGCCAGCAGCCCCCGGCGGTCTGGAAACACCATATATTTT.

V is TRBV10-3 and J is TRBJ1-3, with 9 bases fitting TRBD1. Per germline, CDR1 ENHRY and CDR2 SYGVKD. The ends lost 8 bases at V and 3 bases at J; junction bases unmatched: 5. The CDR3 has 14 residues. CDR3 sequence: CAIAPGQGGNTIYF. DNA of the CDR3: TGTGCCATCGCCCCGGGACAGGGTGGAAACACCATATATTTT.

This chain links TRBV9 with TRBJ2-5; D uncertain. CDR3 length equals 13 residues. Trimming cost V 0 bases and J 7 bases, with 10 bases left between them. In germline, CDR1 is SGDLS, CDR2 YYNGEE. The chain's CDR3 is CASSVDESGTQYF. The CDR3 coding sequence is TGTGCCAGCAGCGTAGACGAGAGTGGGACCCAGTACTTC.

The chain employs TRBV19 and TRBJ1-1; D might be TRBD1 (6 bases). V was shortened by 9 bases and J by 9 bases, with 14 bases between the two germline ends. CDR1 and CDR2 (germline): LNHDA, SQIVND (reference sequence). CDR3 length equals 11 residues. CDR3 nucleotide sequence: TGTGCCAGCTGGGGGGGACAACAAGCTTTCTTT. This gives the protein CASWGGQQAFF.

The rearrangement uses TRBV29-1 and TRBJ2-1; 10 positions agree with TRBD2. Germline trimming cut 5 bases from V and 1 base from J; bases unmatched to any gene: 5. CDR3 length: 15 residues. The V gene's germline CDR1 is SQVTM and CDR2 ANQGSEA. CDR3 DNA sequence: TGCAGCGTTCTTCCGACTAGCGGGTCCTACAATGAGCAGTTCTTC. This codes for CSVLPTSGSYNEQFF.

The CDR3 bases are TGTGCCTGGCTGATACAGGGTTTGAATGAAAAACTGTTTTTT. This codes for CAWLIQGLNEKLFF. This chain joins TRBV30 and TRBJ1-4; perhaps TRBD1 as D (6 bases). The V end lost 5 bases, the J end lost 5 bases, and 15 bases lay between the germline ends. Germline loops: CDR1 GTSNPN, CDR2 SVGIG (reference sequence). There are 14 residues in the CDR3.

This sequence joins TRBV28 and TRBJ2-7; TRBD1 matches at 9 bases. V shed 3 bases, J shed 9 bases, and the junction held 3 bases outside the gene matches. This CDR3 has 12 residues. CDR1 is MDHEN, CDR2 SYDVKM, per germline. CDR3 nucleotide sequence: TGTGCCAGCAGTTTGGAGGGACAGGGGCAGTACTTC. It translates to CASSLEGQGQYF.

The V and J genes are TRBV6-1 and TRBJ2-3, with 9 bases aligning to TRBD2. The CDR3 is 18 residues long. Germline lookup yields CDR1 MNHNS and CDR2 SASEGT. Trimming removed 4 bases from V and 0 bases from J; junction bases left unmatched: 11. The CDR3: CASSVPDGGGASTDTQYF. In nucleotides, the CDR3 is TGTGCCAGCAGTGTACCGGATGGCGGGGGGGCTAGCACAGATACGCAGTATTTT.

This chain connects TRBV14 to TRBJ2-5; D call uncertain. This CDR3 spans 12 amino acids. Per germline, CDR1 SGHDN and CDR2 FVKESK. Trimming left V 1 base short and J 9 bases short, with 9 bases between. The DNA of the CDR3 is TGTGCCAGCAGCCAAGGATCTAGGCCCCAGTACTTC. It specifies CASSQGSRPQYF.

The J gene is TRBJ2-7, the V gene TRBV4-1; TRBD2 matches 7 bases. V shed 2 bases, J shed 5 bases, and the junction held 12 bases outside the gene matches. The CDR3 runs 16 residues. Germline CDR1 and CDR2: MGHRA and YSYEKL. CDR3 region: CASSQPFIGGMNEQYF. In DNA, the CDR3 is TGCGCCAGCAGCCAACCTTTTATCGGGGGGATGAACGAGCAGTACTTC.

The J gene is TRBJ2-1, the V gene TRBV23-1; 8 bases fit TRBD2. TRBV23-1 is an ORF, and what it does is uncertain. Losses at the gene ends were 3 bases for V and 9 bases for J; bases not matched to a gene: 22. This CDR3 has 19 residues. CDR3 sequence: CASSHSLLAGSHPRGEQFF. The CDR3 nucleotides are TGCGCCAGCAGTCACTCCCTTTTAGCGGGGAGCCACCCTAGGGGTGAGCAGTTCTTC.

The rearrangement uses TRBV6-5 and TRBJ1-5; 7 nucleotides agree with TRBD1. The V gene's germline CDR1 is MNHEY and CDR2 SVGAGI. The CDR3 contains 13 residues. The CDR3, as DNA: TGTGCAAGCTGGAGGGGGCGAAATCAGCCCCAGCATTTT. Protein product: CASWRGRNQPQHF.

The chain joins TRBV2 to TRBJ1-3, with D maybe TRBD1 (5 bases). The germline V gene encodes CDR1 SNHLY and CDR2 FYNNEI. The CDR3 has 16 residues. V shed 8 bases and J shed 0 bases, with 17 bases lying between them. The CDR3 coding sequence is TGTGCCAGCGCTCAGACTCCAGGGCACTCTGGAAACACCATATATTTT. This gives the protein CASAQTPGHSGNTIYF. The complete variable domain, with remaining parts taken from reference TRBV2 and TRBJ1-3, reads EPEVTQTPSHQVTQMGQEVILRCVPISNHLYFYWYRQILGQKVEFLVSFYNNEISEKSEIFDDQFSVERPDGSNFTLKIRSTKLEDSAMYFCASAQTPGHSGNTIYFGEGSWLTVV.